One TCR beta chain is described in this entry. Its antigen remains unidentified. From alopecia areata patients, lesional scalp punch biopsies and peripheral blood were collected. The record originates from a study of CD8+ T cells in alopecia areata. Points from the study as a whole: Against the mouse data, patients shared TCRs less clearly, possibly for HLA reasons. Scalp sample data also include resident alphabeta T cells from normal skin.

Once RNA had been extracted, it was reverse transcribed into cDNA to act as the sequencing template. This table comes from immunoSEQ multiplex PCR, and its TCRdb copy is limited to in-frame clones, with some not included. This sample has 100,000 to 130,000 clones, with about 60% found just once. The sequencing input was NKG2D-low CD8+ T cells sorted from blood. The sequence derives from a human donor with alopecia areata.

CDR3 in DNA: TGTGCCAGCAGCCCGACATCAACTAATGAAAAACTGTTTTTT. Protein: CASSPTSTNEKLFF. The V and J genes are TRBV11-2 and TRBJ1-4; D is undetermined. Germline V gives CDR1 SGHAT, CDR2 FQNNGV. The CDR3 sequence is 14 residues long. Trimming stripped 5 bases from V and 0 bases from J, with 7 bases between. The full variable domain, its missing parts supplied by reference TRBV11-2 and TRBJ1-4, is EAGVAQSPRYKIIEKRQSVAFWCNPISGHATLYWYQQILGQGPKLLIQFQNNGVVDDSQLPKDRFSAERLKGVDSTLKIQPAKLEDSAVYLCASSPTSTNEKLFFGSGTQLSVL.